This T cell receptor beta chain was sequenced in a study of HIV-infected patients and healthy controls. On the study more broadly: The CD4:CD8 ratio increased slightly in early therapy, but CD8 counts showed no consistent change. No general T-cell lymphocytopenia was present, and per-chain CDR3 totals resembled those of controls. Study-wide results and limits: Eight alpha and eight beta V genes differed significantly in mean usage between HIV-infected patients and controls.

Antiretroviral therapy had run roughly three months, about 14 weeks, before follow-up blood collection. No cell fractionation was done, so the repertoire covers all unsorted peripheral blood T cells. Exclusions covered tumors, febrile or AIDS-related illness, and hepatitis B or C coinfection. CDR3 length: 14 amino acids. The V gene lost 0 bases and the J gene lost 7 bases, with 13 bases spanning the gap. Germline CDR1 DFQATT, CDR2 SNEGSKA (reference sequence). Reverse transcription used 450 to 550 ng RNA and constant-region primers for alpha and beta. Each of the alpha and beta chains got its own library through chain-specific third strand synthesis with indices. TCRdb reprocessed the 5' RACE reads with MiXCR, giving one entry per CDR3 protein. The sample yields about 14,000 distinct CDR3 sequences, approximately 12% seen once. This clonotype was seen ten or more times. Its antigen remains unidentified.

This receptor was identified in an adult with HIV infection. The donor label of this sample is uncertain. This sample comprised blood, obtained during antiretroviral therapy. The gene calls are TRBV20-1 and TRBJ1-5; a weak D match, TRBD1 (6 bases). The CDR3 DNA is TGCAGTGCTAGAGAGGGGGGGGCTGGGCAGCCCCAGCATTTT. It encodes CSAREGGAGQPQHF.